Below, 11 T cell receptor beta chains from the same sample are listed, as sequenced in a study of CD8 T cells in ankylosing spondylitis. Via MiXCR, TCRdb re-called the 5' RACE reads, giving one row per CDR3 protein. The data contain approximately 130,000 distinct CDR3 sequences, 7% to 10% of them singletons. Sequenced: blood, either unsorted or a sorted T cell fraction (not recorded which). Every receptor here comes from a male donor with ankylosing spondylitis or in good health (not recorded which).

This chain joins TRBV5-6 and TRBJ2-4; 7 positions match TRBD2. Germline V lookup: CDR1 SGHDT, CDR2 YYEEEE. Trimming took 0 bases from V and 1 from J; bases not matched to a gene: 7. The CDR3 covers 17 residues. DNA for the CDR3: TGTGCCAGCAGCTTGGTGAGGCAGGGAGGGGCCAAAAACATTCAGTACTTC. This gives the protein CASSLVRQGGAKNIQYF.

The sample holds a few counts of this clonotype. V gene TRBV28 combines with J gene TRBJ2-2, with TRBD2 matching over 7 bases. Losses at the gene ends were 3 bases for V and 4 bases for J; bases not matched to a gene: 8. The CDR3 sequence is 16 residues long. Germline CDR1 MDHEN, CDR2 SYDVKM. In nucleotides, the CDR3 is TGTGCCAGCAGTTTGAGCCTAGCGGTTATCACCGGGGAGCTGTTTTTT. Translating it yields CASSLSLAVITGELFF.

This clonotype was found many times. This sequence joins TRBV20-1 and TRBJ2-7; 7 bases map to TRBD1. The junction had 8 bases not matched to a gene; V was cut back by 3 bases and J by 3 bases. The CDR3 contains 14 residues. The germline gives CDR1 DFQATT, CDR2 SNEGSKA (reference sequence). The CDR3 DNA reads as TGCAGTGCTAGGCGCCCGGGACAGCGCTACGAGCAGTACTTC. This gives the protein CSARRPGQRYEQYF.

In this sample, this clonotype turned up many times. J is TRBJ2-3 and V is TRBV9, with 9 positions matching TRBD2. CDR3 length: 16 residues. V shed 3 bases and J 6 bases; nucleotides not matched to a gene: 11. The germline V gene has CDR1 SGDLS and CDR2 YYNGEE. CDR3 sequence (DNA): TGTGCCAGCAGCGCCTTAGCGGGAGACGCCGTGGATACGCAGTATTTT. Translation gives CASSALAGDAVDTQYF.

This clonotype was counted many times. The chain is built from TRBV6-1 and TRBJ2-1; 7 bases are a match to TRBD1. The CDR3 runs to 17 residues. The V segment lost 5 bases and the J segment 2 bases; nucleotides outside the gene matches: 12. CDR1 and CDR2 from the germline V gene are MNHNS and SASEGT. The CDR3 DNA reads TGTGCCAGCAGTCGGACAGGTCTCTCTCTTCCCTACAATGAGCAGTTCTTC. Translation: CASSRTGLSLPYNEQFF.

As for this clonotype: One base away lies a much larger clone, so this may be a sequencing read error. This chain connects TRBV20-1 to TRBJ2-3; 11 positions match TRBD2. The CDR3 runs 15 residues. Per germline, CDR1 DFQATT and CDR2 SNEGSKA (reference sequence). CDR3 in DNA: TGCTGTGCTGGGGGACTAGCGGAGATTACAGATACGCAGTATTTT. Translated, it gives CCAGGLAEITDTQYF.

The sample holds many counts of this clonotype. This chain joins TRBV27 and TRBJ1-5; D is possibly TRBD1 (5 bases). V was shortened by 5 bases and J by 0 bases, with 14 bases between the two germline ends. This CDR3 comprises 16 residues. CDR1 is MNHEY and CDR2 is SMNVEV in the germline V gene (reference sequence). In DNA, the CDR3 is TGTGCCAGCAGTGAGCAAGGGGAGTATAGCAATCAGCCCCAGCATTTT. Its protein is CASSEQGEYSNQPQHF.

This chain joins TRBV18 and TRBJ2-5; D call uncertain. This CDR3 has 13 amino acids. Germline CDR1 is KGHSH and CDR2 is LQKENI. With 6 bases removed from V and 2 bases from J, the gap between germline ends came to 10 bases. The DNA of the CDR3 is TGTGCCAGCTCCCCTGCCAGACAAGAGACCCAGTACTTC. It specifies CASSPARQETQYF. Combining the CDR3 with reference TRBV18 and TRBJ2-5 gives the whole variable domain NAGVMQNPRHLVRRRGQEARLRCSPMKGHSHVYWYRQLPEEGLKFMVYLQKENIIDESGMPKERFSAEFPKEGPSILRIQQVVRGDSAAYFCASSPARQETQYFGPGTRLLVL.

The chain joins TRBV5-6 to TRBJ2-1; 7 bases agree with TRBD2. Unmatched junction bases numbered 3, after V lost 3 bases and J lost 3 bases. This CDR3 has 14 amino acids. Per germline, CDR1 SGHDT and CDR2 YYEEEE. In DNA, the CDR3 is TGTGCCAGCAGCTGGACTAGGAGCTACAATGAGCAGTTCTTC. This translates into CASSWTRSYNEQFF. Filled out from reference TRBV5-6 and TRBJ2-1, the complete variable domain reads DAGVTQSPTHLIKTRGQQVTLRCSPKSGHDTVSWYQQALGQGPQFIFQYYEEEERQRGNFPDRFSGHQFPNYSSELNVNALLLGDSALYLCASSWTRSYNEQFFGPGTRLTVL.

This clonotype was seen a handful of times. The V gene is TRBV29-1, the J gene TRBJ2-7; 7 positions match TRBD1. This CDR3 contains 13 residues. Germline CDR1 and CDR2: SQVTM and ANQGSEA. V dropped 3 bases and J dropped 6; count of bases not matched to a gene: 8. The CDR3 bases are TGCAGCGTTGAGGAGACAGGGTTAGGCGAGCAGTACTTC. It codes for CSVEETGLGEQYF.

This clonotype was seen more than once but under ten times. The genes are TRBV27 and TRBJ1-2; TRBD1 matches 10 bases. V dropped 8 bases and J dropped 3; count of bases not matched to a gene: 6. The CDR3 runs to 14 residues. Germline V gene sequence: CDR1 MNHEY, CDR2 SMNVEV (reference sequence). CDR3 DNA sequence: TGTGCCAGCGGACAGGGGGTGGAGGACTATGGCTACACCTTC. Translation: CASGQGVEDYGYTF.